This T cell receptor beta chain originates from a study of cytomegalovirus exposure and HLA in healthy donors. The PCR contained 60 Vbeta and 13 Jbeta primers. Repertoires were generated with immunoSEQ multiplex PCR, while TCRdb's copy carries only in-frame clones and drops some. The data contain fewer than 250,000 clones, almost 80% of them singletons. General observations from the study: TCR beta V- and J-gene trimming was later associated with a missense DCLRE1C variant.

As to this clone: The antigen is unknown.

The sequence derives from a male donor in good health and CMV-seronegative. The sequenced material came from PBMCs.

The CDR3 protein is CATSRDFTGLKTQYF. The DNA for the CDR3 is TGTGCCACCAGCAGAGATTTTACAGGGTTGAAGACCCAGTACTTC. The rearrangement uses TRBV15 and TRBJ2-5, with D possibly matching TRBD1 (6 bases). The CDR3 is 15 amino acids. Germline CDR1 LNHNV, CDR2 YYDKDF (reference sequence). Trimming removed 0 bases from V and 6 bases from J, with 14 bases in between.